This T cell receptor beta chain was sequenced in a study of T cells in Graves' hyperthyroidism and ophthalmopathy. Study conclusions and caveats: From stable hyperthyroidism, ophthalmopathy was separated by a 13 V-J model.

Amplification yielded TCR beta CDR3 regions, with RNA transcripts as the source. The TCR CDR3 was amplified in a first-round RT-PCR using the HTBI primer set. Each CDR3 protein is one row after TCRdb ran MiXCR on the multiplex PCR reads. Of 610,000 or so distinct CDR3 sequences listed, 35% to 55% are singletons. The ends were cut back, 7 bases at V and 3 bases at J, with 28 bases in the middle. CDR1 is ENHRY, CDR2 SYGVKD, per germline. The CDR3 is 18 amino acids. This clonotype was counted ten times or more. Its antigen is undetermined. The sequence came from a woman younger than 35 with Graves' hyperthyroidism. Sequencing was done on a sample of peripheral blood or thyroid tissue (not recorded which). V gene TRBV10-3 combines with J gene TRBJ2-7; D may match TRBD1 or TRBD2 (7 bases each). The CDR3 protein is CAINAREDRSTIGYEQYF. The CDR3 DNA reads as TGTGCCATCAACGCCCGGGAGGACAGGTCCACTATCGGCTACGAGCAGTACTTC.